The text below deals with one T cell receptor beta chain. It lacks a known antigen. No clone much larger than this one lies a single base away; base qualities are absent. Libraries were constructed by multiplex PCR. These reads were obtained on an Illumina HiSeq 4000. To build TCR beta libraries, CDR3 regions were amplified by Arm-PCR using iRepertoire HTBI primers. Gel purification was performed on PCR products prior to sequencing. The published analysis was carried out like this. Across samples, roughly 60 TRBV and 15 or so TRBJ segments were identified and used for gene usage analysis of CDR3 amino acid clonotypes. COPE and FqMerger were used to merge filtered high-quality paired reads into contigs. BLAST was used to align contigs to the IMGT TRBV, TRBD and TRBJ reference genes, and CDR3 was defined following IMGT. Highly expanded clones were defined as clonotypes with a frequency above 0.1%. Repertoire diversity was measured by Shannon entropy, and V-J evenness by the Gini coefficient. Clonotypes shared by more than one individual were considered public. TCRdb reworked the public reads: Q25 trimming with fastp, MiXCR clone assembly, productive beta chains retained. Duplicate CDR3 protein sequences are folded into a single record with the most common DNA and genes. Clone size and V and J calls follow TCRdb, not the original study. The sample table lists approximately 490,000 distinct CDR3 sequences, roughly 15% of them with a count of one. 9% to 15% of the sample is in the top ten clones.

These data originate in a study of regulatory T cells in long-lasting Graves disease (dated by TCRdb to the early 2020s). A note on the overall study: Antithyroid drugs had been taken for less than 3 months by newly diagnosed Graves' disease patients. Persistent Graves' disease patients were compared with newly diagnosed Graves' disease patients by peripheral blood TCR sequencing and RNA sequencing. The study was registered as a clinical trial and conducted in China. A total of about 35 samples underwent TCR sequencing, from 13 patients with persistent Graves' disease and 20 or so patients with newly diagnosed Graves' disease. The research as a whole found: Sequencing and analysis were limited to the TCR beta chain. More public clonotypes were shared among persistent patients (2,741) than among newly diagnosed patients (roughly 960). Only peripheral blood was studied, because thyroid tissue, the primary lesion, was inaccessible. The small sample size was acknowledged by the authors as a limitation that may reduce accuracy. Persistent Graves' disease patients showed lower TCR Shannon entropy and fewer highly expanded clones than newly diagnosed patients, suggesting clonal expansion.

Explained via the paper, the time point label denotes: newly diagnosed GD, antithyroid drugs for less than 3 months. RNA was extracted from PBMCs in TRIzol for both TCR sequencing and RNA sequencing. Graves' disease was diagnosed according to American Thyroid Association guidelines. The patients came from an endocrinology department in Xi'an, China. Each patient gave approximately 10 milliliters of peripheral blood, collected in an EDTA anticoagulant tube. Ficoll Paque Plus density gradient separation was used to isolate PBMCs, and no further T cell sorting was done. RNA quality was checked with an Agilent 2100 Bioanalyzer and agarose gel, and concentration with a NanoDrop 2000. The same specimen was also included in a second study, on T cells in Graves' hyperthyroidism and ophthalmopathy. The second paper further reports: A patient counted as having stable Graves' hyperthyroidism if no progression to ophthalmopathy occurred over 18 months of follow-up. Hyperthyroidism patients were aged 18 to 65 years and newly diagnosed, with disease duration of less than 2 months. Exclusion was applied to patients with uncontrolled infections, other autoimmune diseases, pregnancy or lactation. Diagnoses relied on clinical symptoms, serum thyroxine and TRAb, thyroid ultrasound and orbital computed tomography. The first round of RT-PCR for the TCR CDR3 was performed with the HTBI primer set and the Qiagen OneStep RT-PCR kit. Most expanded thyroid clonotypes (frequency above 0.001) were also detected in blood, suggesting blood repertoires may reflect thyroid immune responses. Ophthalmopathy was separated from stable hyperthyroidism by a 13 V-J signature model, with roughly 88% sensitivity and 81% to 83% specificity obtained in cross-validation and 80%/75% obtained in testing. In validation, the model predicted progression to ophthalmopathy with roughly 70% sensitivity and 72% to 85% specificity, a median of about 6.7 months before onset. To identify distinguishing TCR V-J signatures, a discovery cohort of roughly 100 patients was used, comprising roughly 45 with Graves' ophthalmopathy and 57 with stable Graves' hyperthyroidism. An independent validation cohort of under 20 hyperthyroidism patients and about 16 patients who later progressed to ophthalmopathy tested prospective prediction of ophthalmopathy. For training and testing, the 100 or so patients in the discovery cohort were randomly divided in a 7:3 ratio. Thyroid tissue and blood T-cell repertoires from roughly six Graves' hyperthyroidism patients were also compared in the study. After sampling, hyperthyroidism patients received methimazole starting at 30 mg daily, and ophthalmopathy patients received high-dose intravenous methylprednisolone. Libraries were constructed in a second round of multiplex PCR, after which size selection and purification were carried out. Sequencing of the libraries was done on an Illumina HiSeq2000 using paired-end 100 bp reads. Raw data were processed with SOAPnuke, discarding reads with adapters, uncalled bases, mean Phred below 15, or no exact constant-primer or identifier match. High-quality paired reads were merged with COPE v1.2.5, and unique nucleotide sequences were defined as clonotypes. Clonotypes were aligned to IMGT TRBV, TRBD and TRBJ reference segments using MiTCR v1.1. The analysis was restricted to V-J combinations with a frequency above 0.0001, which together covered over 99% of the repertoires. A TCS score was defined as the ratio of F50 (clonal expansion) to E x V (chaos), with BLOSUM62-based TCRdist applied between CDR3 peptides within each V-J. Welch's t-statistics and random forest reduced around 510 V-J features to 10 to 15, which were used in a naive Bayes classifier (R e1071). Sample size was not statistically predetermined, and blinding of investigators to group allocation was not performed. TCR Vbeta CDR3 sequencing of around 130 peripheral blood samples (43 ophthalmopathy, roughly 74 hyperthyroidism and roughly 17 progressor patients) is reported in the paper.

The TCR comes from a man aged 40-49 years with Graves disease. Donor details come from another sample of the same person, matched by shared clones. The sequencing here drew on peripheral blood mononuclear cells (PBMCs), taken at new diagnosis, from a patient treated with antithyroid drugs.

The CDR3 reads CASSFPGDAYEQYF. The nucleotides are TGTGCCAGCAGCTTCCCAGGTGATGCCTACGAGCAGTACTTC. The V gene is TRBV7-8 and the J gene is TRBJ2-7, with the D gene too uncertain to name. The CDR3 holds 14 amino acids from the cysteine to the phenylalanine. Of the read, only the CDR3 DNA is kept; its 42 bases are in frame from base 1. The CDR1 and CDR2 encoded by the germline V gene are SGHVS and FQNEAQ. V and J lose 3 bases and 2 bases, and a span of 11 bases separates them.